Listed below are T cell receptor beta chains from one sample, sequenced in a study of OX40 agonist ivuxolimab in advanced cancers. Data came from immunoSEQ multiplex PCR; TCRdb stores just in-frame clones and leaves some out. Here the sample spans tens of thousands of clones, around 86% being singletons. The material sequenced was CD4+ or CD8+ T cells sorted from blood, taken in a trial of the OX40 agonist ivuxolimab. The receptors stem from an adult with an advanced solid tumor such as melanoma, head and neck, liver or kidney cancer. The CDR3 runs from the conserved cysteine through the conserved F or W. A D gene is named only where the DNA matches it firmly. A row's size may be missing; if present it is once, few, many or a size class.

d_call: .
clone_size: .
j_call: TRBJ2-2
v_call: TRBV5-6
cdr3_aa: CASSLDYTGELFF
cdr3_nt: TGTGCCAGCAGCTTGGACTACACCGGGGAGCTGTTTTTT

d_call: .
clone_size: .
j_call: TRBJ2-7
v_call: TRBV4-3
cdr3_aa: CASSQGRGTYEQYF
cdr3_nt: TGCGCCAGCAGCCAAGGCAGGGGAACCTACGAGCAGTACTTC

d_call: .
clone_size: .
j_call: TRBJ2-2
v_call: TRBV2
cdr3_aa: CASSERYRTNTGELFF
cdr3_nt: TGTGCCAGCAGTGAAAGGTACAGAACGAACACCGGGGAGCTGTTTTTT

d_call: .
clone_size: once
j_call: TRBJ2-1
v_call: TRBV29-1
cdr3_aa: CSVESYNEQFF
cdr3_nt: TGCAGCGTAGAGAGCTACAATGAGCAGTTCTTC

d_call: .
clone_size: medium-sized
j_call: TRBJ1-3
v_call: TRBV7-6
cdr3_aa: CASSFPGTRNTIYF
cdr3_nt: TGTGCCAGCAGCTTTCCCGGGACAAGAAACACCATATATTTT

d_call: TRBD2
clone_size: .
j_call: TRBJ2-4
v_call: TRBV28
cdr3_aa: CASSPWASGAKNIQYF
cdr3_nt: TGTGCCAGCAGTCCATGGGCTAGCGGAGCCAAAAACATTCAGTACTTC

d_call: .
clone_size: .
j_call: TRBJ1-5
v_call: TRBV4-1
cdr3_aa: CASSPQINQPQHF
cdr3_nt: TGCGCCAGCAGCCCACAAATAAATCAGCCCCAGCATTTT

d_call: .
clone_size: .
j_call: TRBJ2-1
v_call: TRBV28
cdr3_aa: CASSWVHEQFF
cdr3_nt: TGTGCCAGCAGTTGGGTGCATGAGCAGTTCTTC

d_call: .
clone_size: .
j_call: TRBJ2-1
v_call: TRBV19
cdr3_aa: CASSIANLYNEQFF
cdr3_nt: TGTGCCAGTAGTATCGCTAACCTATACAATGAGCAGTTCTTC

d_call: .
clone_size: .
j_call: TRBJ2-7
v_call: TRBV19
cdr3_aa: CASSSGPSPYEQYF
cdr3_nt: TGTGCCAGTAGTTCGGGTCCCAGCCCCTACGAGCAGTACTTC